This T cell receptor (beta chain) was retrieved from a study of blood T cells in healthy people across ages. Findings and limits, study-wide: Unsorted PBMCs prevented conclusive naive versus antigen-experienced comparison.

A note on this clonotype: Its antigen remains unknown.

For the second PCR, which ran for about 6 to 12 cycles, a sample-barcoded 5' primer and a J-beta primer mix were used. TCRdb independently ran MiXCR on the 5' RACE reads; one entry per CDR3 protein. The sample carries around 1,100,000 distinct CDR3 sequences, roughly two fifths recorded once. The germline V gene encodes CDR1 MNHNS and CDR2 SASEGT. The CDR3 sequence is 12 residues long. Trimming took off 7 bases at V and 5 bases at J, with 11 bases between the two ends. The clonotype was recovered from a man aged 18 to 29 in good health. This chain links TRBV6-1 with TRBJ1-2; TRBD1 might be the D (5 bases). The sample comprised blood. The CDR3 loop reads CASTDGGYGYTF. The CDR3 DNA reads as TGTGCCAGCACCGACGGGGGGTATGGCTACACCTTC.